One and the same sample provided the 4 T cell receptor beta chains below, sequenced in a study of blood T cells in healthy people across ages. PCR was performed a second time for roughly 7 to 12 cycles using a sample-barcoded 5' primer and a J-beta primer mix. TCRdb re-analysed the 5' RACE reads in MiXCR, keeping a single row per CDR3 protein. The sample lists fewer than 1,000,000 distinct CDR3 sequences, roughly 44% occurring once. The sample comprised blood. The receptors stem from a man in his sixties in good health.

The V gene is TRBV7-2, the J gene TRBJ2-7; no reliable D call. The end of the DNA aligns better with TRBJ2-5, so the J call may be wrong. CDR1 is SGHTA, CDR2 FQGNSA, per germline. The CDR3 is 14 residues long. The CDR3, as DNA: TGTGCCAGCAGCTCCCCCGCTCGCTTCGAGACCCAGTACTTC. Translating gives CASSSPARFETQYF.

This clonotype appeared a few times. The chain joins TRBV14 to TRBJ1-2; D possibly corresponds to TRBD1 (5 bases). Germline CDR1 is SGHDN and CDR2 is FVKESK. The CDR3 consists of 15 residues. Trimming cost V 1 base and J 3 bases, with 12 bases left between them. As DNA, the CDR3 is TGTGCCAGCAGCCAAGTCGGGGGGATACACTATGGCTACACCTTC. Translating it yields CASSQVGGIHYGYTF.

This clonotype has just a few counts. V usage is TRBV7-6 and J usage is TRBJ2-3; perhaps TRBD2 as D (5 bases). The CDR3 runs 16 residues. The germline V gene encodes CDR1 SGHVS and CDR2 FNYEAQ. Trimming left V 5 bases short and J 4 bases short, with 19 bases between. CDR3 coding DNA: TGTGCCAGCAGCCCGGCGGGTGGGATCAACTCAGATACGCAGTATTTT. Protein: CASSPAGGINSDTQYF.

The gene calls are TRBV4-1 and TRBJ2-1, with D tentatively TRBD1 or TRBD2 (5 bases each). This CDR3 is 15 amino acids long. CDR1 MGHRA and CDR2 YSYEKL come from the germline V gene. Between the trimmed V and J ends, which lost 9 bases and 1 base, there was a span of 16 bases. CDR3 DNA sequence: TGCGCCAGTCGGCAAGAGGGGCTTTCCTACAATGAGCAGTTCTTC. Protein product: CASRQEGLSYNEQFF.